Below, 30 T cell receptor beta chains from the same sample are listed, as sequenced in a study of T cells after yellow fever vaccination. TCRdb processed the 5' RACE reads anew with MiXCR; each CDR3 protein has one entry. Of under 550,000 distinct CDR3 sequences in the sample, around a fifth were seen once. Sequenced material: PBMCs, taken about 21 days after the first yellow fever vaccination. These receptors were taken from a man younger than 35 who received the YFV17D yellow fever vaccine.

The chain is built from TRBV28 and TRBJ1-2; D uncertain. Germline V CDR1 and CDR2: MDHEN, SYDVKM. V lost 6 bases, J lost 3 bases, and 14 bases lay in between. This CDR3 is built from 14 residues. CDR3 nucleotides: TGTGCCAGCAGGTCAGGAGCGGGCTACTATGGCTACACCTTC. Translation gives CASRSGAGYYGYTF.

This clonotype showed up just a few times. V gene TRBV20-1 combines with J gene TRBJ2-7; D is possibly TRBD1 (7 bases). The CDR3 runs 12 residues. The germline V gene encodes CDR1 DFQATT and CDR2 SNEGSKA (reference sequence). Deletions cut 6 bases from V and 3 bases from J, with 12 bases between. The CDR3 bases are TGCAGTGCCCGGCAGGGGGGCTACGAGCAGTACTTC. This encodes CSARQGGYEQYF.

The chain's CDR3 is CASSQGLRGPSHLPRANYGYTF. As DNA, the CDR3 is TGCGCCAGCAGCCAAGGGTTAAGGGGGCCGAGCCATTTACCTCGGGCTAACTATGGCTACACCTTC. The rearrangement uses TRBV4-1 and TRBJ1-2; TRBD1 aligns across 7 bases. CDR3 size: 22 residues. CDR1 and CDR2 from the germline V gene are MGHRA and YSYEKL. Trimming at V came to 1 base and at J to 0 bases, leaving 23 bases not matched to a gene.

The rearrangement uses TRBV4-1 and TRBJ2-7; tentatively, D is TRBD1 (5 bases). Germline CDR1 and CDR2: MGHRA and YSYEKL. The length of the CDR3 is 14 residues. Trimming removed 1 base from V and 5 bases from J, with 12 bases in between. CDR3 DNA: TGCGCCAGCAGCCAAGTTGCTCTAGGGGACGAGCAGTACGTC. Translation: CASSQVALGDEQYV.

This rearrangement joins TRBV6-2 or TRBV6-3 to TRBJ2-5; 8 positions match TRBD2. With 4 bases clipped from V and 5 bases from J, the junction kept 9 bases outside the gene matches. The CDR3 spans 15 residues. Germline V CDR1 and CDR2: MNHEY, SVGEGT. CDR3 in DNA: TGTGCCAGCAGTTCCCCCACGGGGGGGCGTGAGACCCAGTACTTC. Protein sequence: CASSSPTGGRETQYF.

The V gene is TRBV12-3 or TRBV12-4, the J gene TRBJ2-5; 14 nucleotides match TRBD2. Trimming cost V 5 bases and J 5 bases; bases outside gene matches: 10. The CDR3 runs 17 residues. The CDR3 spells CASSPRRGTSGGETQYF. CDR3 nucleotide sequence: TGTGCCAGCAGTCCCCGACGTGGGACTAGCGGGGGCGAGACCCAGTACTTC.

This clonotype has only a few counts. The V call is TRBV6-2 or TRBV6-3, the J call TRBJ2-7; 9 bases are shared with TRBD1. The CDR3 totals 15 residues. The germline gives CDR1 MNHEY, CDR2 SVGEGT. The V gene end was trimmed by 8 bases and the J gene end by 5 bases; junction bases not matched to a gene: 13. The CDR3 bases are TGTGCCAGCGGGCAAGCGGGACAGGGCCTCCACGAGCAGTACTTC. Its protein is CASGQAGQGLHEQYF.

The gene calls are TRBV28 and TRBJ2-7; TRBD2 agrees at 10 bases. This CDR3 has 17 amino acids. After removal of 1 base from V and 2 bases from J, the junction contained 8 bases not matched to a gene. Germline-derived CDR1 and CDR2 are MDHEN and SYDVKM. The CDR3 region is CASSLSSAGTSAYEQYF. The DNA for the CDR3 is TGTGCCAGCAGTTTATCTTCAGCCGGGACTAGCGCCTACGAGCAGTACTTC.

This clonotype was counted only a few times. V gene TRBV6-1 combines with J gene TRBJ1-1, with D perhaps matching TRBD1 (6 bases). The V end lost 7 bases, the J end lost 3 bases, and 21 bases lay between the germline ends. CDR1 is MNHNS and CDR2 is SASEGT in the germline V gene. There are 16 residues in the CDR3. The CDR3 nucleotides are TGTGCCAGCAACGCCGTTGGGGGCAGAAGTGACACTGAAGCTTTCTTT. Translated: CASNAVGGRSDTEAFF.

The chain uses TRBV9 and TRBJ1-4, with no clear D. Trimming took 3 bases from V and 2 from J, leaving 5 bases between them. The CDR3 runs 13 residues. Per the germline V gene, CDR1 is SGDLS and CDR2 is YYNGEE. CDR3 nucleotide sequence: TGTGCCAGCAGCGACGGCACTAATGAAAAACTGTTTTTT. This gives the protein CASSDGTNEKLFF. The full variable domain, with the rest looked up from reference TRBV9 and TRBJ1-4, is DSGVTQTPKHLITATGQRVTLRCSPRSGDLSVYWYQQSLDQGLQFLIQYYNGEERAKGNILERFSAQQFPDLHSELNLSSLELGDSALYFCASSDGTNEKLFFGSGTQLSVL.

V and J are TRBV12-3 or TRBV12-4 and TRBJ1-2, with 7 positions matching TRBD1. There are 15 residues in the CDR3. Unmatched junction bases numbered 9, after V lost 5 bases and J lost 3 bases. In DNA form, the CDR3 reads TGTGCCAGCAGTCACTACACCGGGACAGACTATGGCTACACCTTC. Its protein product is CASSHYTGTDYGYTF.

The chain links TRBV9 to TRBJ1-2, with 7 positions matching TRBD1. J was trimmed by 4 bases and V by 5 bases; bases with no gene match: 14. The germline V gene encodes CDR1 SGDLS and CDR2 YYNGEE. The CDR3 totals 16 residues. This CDR3 reads CASSERPGQRLYGYTF. For the CDR3, the DNA is TGTGCCAGCAGTGAAAGACCGGGACAGCGACTCTATGGCTACACCTTC.

This chain connects TRBV18 to TRBJ2-5; perhaps TRBD2 as D (5 bases). The V and J ends lost 2 bases and 5 bases respectively, with 9 bases between them. In germline, CDR1 is KGHSH, CDR2 LQKENI. The CDR3 runs to 13 residues. CDR3 residues: CASSPRLRETQYF. CDR3 nucleotides: TGTGCCAGCTCACCAAGACTAAGGGAGACCCAGTACTTC. Using reference TRBV18 and TRBJ2-5 for the parts outside the CDR3, the full variable domain is NAGVMQNPRHLVRRRGQEARLRCSPMKGHSHVYWYRQLPEEGLKFMVYLQKENIIDESGMPKERFSAEFPKEGPSILRIQQVVRGDSAAYFCASSPRLRETQYFGPGTRLLVL.

The chain links TRBV4-1 to TRBJ1-1; 9 bases are shared with TRBD1. The CDR3 sequence is 15 residues long. The V gene's germline CDR1 is MGHRA and CDR2 YSYEKL. V trimming: 0 bases; J trimming: 3 bases; junction bases outside the gene matches: 2. The CDR3 DNA sequence: TGCGCCAGCAGCCAAGATGGGACAGGGTACACTGAAGCTTTCTTT. As protein: CASSQDGTGYTEAFF.

The chain combines TRBV23-1 with TRBJ2-7; no firm D call. TRBV23-1 is classed as an ORF, of uncertain function. The ends were cut back, 7 bases at V and 2 bases at J, with 12 bases in the middle. The CDR3 spans 13 residues. Written as DNA, the CDR3 is TGCGCCAGCAAGATATCGAGCCCCTACGAGCAGTACTTC. Residues: CASKISSPYEQYF.

J is TRBJ2-3 and V is TRBV7-9; the D gene is possibly TRBD1 (5 bases). This CDR3 is built from 15 residues. The ends were cut back, 5 bases at V and 5 bases at J, with 17 bases in the middle. Germline V gene data show CDR1 as SEHNR and CDR2 as FQNEAQ (reference sequence). The CDR3 protein is CASSPARTPRDTQYF. The CDR3 DNA follows: TGTGCCAGCAGCCCCGCGAGGACACCCAGAGATACGCAGTATTTT.

This clonotype was detected only a few times. The V gene is TRBV12-3 or TRBV12-4, the J gene TRBJ1-2; unclear D gene. Trimming left V 6 bases short and J 5 bases short, with 19 bases between. CDR3 length: 15 residues. The CDR3 loop reads CASRDSRWSGYGYTF. The DNA for the CDR3 is TGTGCCAGCAGGGACTCACGGTGGAGTGGATATGGCTACACCTTC.

This chain connects TRBV6-5 to TRBJ2-7, with TRBD1 matching 8 bases. Per the germline V gene, CDR1 is MNHEY and CDR2 is SVGAGI. CDR3 length equals 16 residues. Losses at the gene ends were 0 bases for V and 5 bases for J; bases not matched to a gene: 9. Here the CDR3 DNA reads TGTGCCAGCAGTTACTCGATGGGCAGGGGGCCCCACGAGCAGTACTTC. Translation: CASSYSMGRGPHEQYF.

The chain couples TRBV20-1 to TRBJ2-2; 12 bases are a match to TRBD2. In germline, CDR1 is DFQATT, CDR2 SNEGSKA (reference sequence). With V trimmed by 2 bases and J by 7 bases, 2 bases remained unmatched. The CDR3 loop spans 14 amino acids. Here the CDR3 reads CSARRLAGDGELFF. CDR3 bases: TGCAGTGCTAGAAGACTAGCGGGGGACGGGGAGCTGTTTTTT.

The chain joins TRBV24-1 to TRBJ1-3; perhaps TRBD1 as D (6 bases). Deletions cut 4 bases from V and 0 bases from J, with 12 bases between. Germline loops: CDR1 KGHDR, CDR2 SFDVKD. The CDR3 extends over 16 amino acids. The DNA of the CDR3 is TGTGCCACCAGTGACCGGACAGAGACCTCTGGAAACACCATATATTTT. Encoded protein: CATSDRTETSGNTIYF.

This clonotype has just a few counts. The V and J genes are TRBV7-8 and TRBJ1-2, with D possibly TRBD1 on 6 matching bases. Looked up from germline, CDR1 is SGHVS and CDR2 is FQNEAQ. CDR3 length: 15 residues. V was shortened by 4 bases and J by 4 bases, with 16 bases between the two germline ends. In nucleotides, the CDR3 is TGTGCCAGCAGCTACCCTCCAGGGGTTGGCTATGGCTACACCTTC. This gives the protein CASSYPPGVGYGYTF. The full variable domain, completed using reference TRBV7-8 and TRBJ1-2, is GAGVSQSPRYKVAKRGQDVALRCDPISGHVSLFWYQQALGQGPEFLTYFQNEAQLDKSGLPSDRFFAERPEGSVSTLKIQRTQQEDSAVYLCASSYPPGVGYGYTFGSGTRLTVV.

This rearrangement joins TRBV6-5 to TRBJ2-7; tentatively, D is TRBD2 (5 bases). Germline loops: CDR1 MNHEY, CDR2 SVGAGI. This CDR3 comprises 17 residues. V lost 1 base, J lost 3 bases, and 19 bases lay in between. CDR3 sequence: CASSYWVGSTGLYEQYF. CDR3 coding DNA: TGTGCCAGCAGTTACTGGGTTGGAAGCACCGGACTCTACGAGCAGTACTTC.

The chain has TRBV28 and TRBJ2-3; D remains unclear. The CDR3 loop spans 13 amino acids. Germline CDR1 reads MDHEN; CDR2 reads SYDVKM. V was clipped by 7 bases and J by 0 bases, with 8 bases between them. The CDR3: CASNPPSTDTQYF. The CDR3 DNA reads TGTGCCAGCAACCCACCTAGCACAGATACGCAGTATTTT.

The chain carries TRBV10-3 and TRBJ2-7, with D tentatively TRBD1 (6 bases). The CDR3 totals 16 residues. Between the trimmed V and J ends, which lost 10 bases and 0 bases, there was a span of 22 bases. The germline gives CDR1 ENHRY, CDR2 SYGVKD. The CDR3 DNA is TGTGCCACCGCTCCCCAGGAGACAGGAGTCTCCTACGAGCAGTACTTC. Protein sequence: CATAPQETGVSYEQYF.

The chain employs TRBV11-1 and TRBJ2-3, with D unclear. The CDR3 is 16 residues long. Germline loops: CDR1 SGHAT, CDR2 FQDESV (reference sequence). The V end was cut by 1 base, the J end by 2 bases, with 13 bases between. CDR3 region: CASSLVDQPLTDTQYF. CDR3 nucleotides: TGTGCCAGCAGCTTAGTTGATCAACCTCTCACAGATACGCAGTATTTT. Variable domain in full (rest from reference TRBV11-1 and TRBJ2-3): EAEVAQSPRYKITEKSQAVAFWCDPISGHATLYWYRQILGQGPELLVQFQDESVVDDSQLPKDRFSAERLKGVDSTLKIQPAELGDSAMYLCASSLVDQPLTDTQYFGPGTRLTVL.

A few counts support this clonotype. The chain is built from TRBV6-2 or TRBV6-3 and TRBJ2-7; the D is unclear. The length of the CDR3 is 13 residues. Deletions cut 8 bases from V and 4 bases from J, with 15 bases between. Germline CDR1 reads MNHEY; CDR2 reads SVGEGT. CDR3: CASSTYPPYEQYF. The DNA of the CDR3 is TGTGCCAGCTCGACCTACCCCCCTTACGAGCAGTACTTC.

The chain carries TRBV5-1 and TRBJ2-7; a weak D match, TRBD1 (5 bases). The CDR3 is made up of 13 amino acids. Trimming stripped 0 bases from V and 6 bases from J, with 10 bases between. CDR1 SGHRS and CDR2 YFSETQ come from the germline V gene. For the CDR3, the DNA is TGCGCCAGCAGCTTGGGTCAGGGATTCGAGCAGTACGTC. Translating it yields CASSLGQGFEQYV.

This clonotype came up a few times. V is TRBV20-1 and J is TRBJ2-4; TRBD1 aligns across 10 bases. Germline CDR1 and CDR2: DFQATT and SNEGSKA (reference sequence). CDR3 length: 14 amino acids. V dropped 2 bases and J dropped 10; count of bases not matched to a gene: 8. The CDR3 protein is CSARSTDRGGIQYF. CDR3 nucleotide sequence: TGCAGTGCTAGATCAACGGACAGGGGGGGAATTCAGTACTTC.

V is TRBV3-1 and J is TRBJ2-1, with D perhaps matching TRBD2 (7 bases). Germline V gene data show CDR1 as LGHDT and CDR2 as YNNKEL (reference sequence). CDR3 length: 15 residues. Trimming shortened V by 4 bases and J by 5 bases, and 15 bases separated the two germline ends. The CDR3 nucleotides are TGTGCCAGCAGCCTATCGGGGGGCTGGGACAATGAGCAGTTCTTC. Translating it yields CASSLSGGWDNEQFF.

V is TRBV5-1 and J is TRBJ2-6, with TRBD1 as a possible D gene (6 bases). The CDR3 consists of 17 residues. From germline, CDR1 is SGHRS and CDR2 YFSETQ. Trimming cost V 0 bases and J 2 bases, with 12 bases left between them. In DNA form, the CDR3 reads TGCGCCAGCAGCTTGGAGCAGGGGTCTACTGGGGCCAACGTCCTGACTTTC. Translation gives CASSLEQGSTGANVLTF. Supplemented by reference TRBV5-1 and TRBJ2-6, the full variable domain reads KAGVTQTPRYLIKTRGQQVTLSCSPISGHRSVSWYQQTPGQGLQFLFEYFSETQRNKGNFPGRFSGRQFSNSRSEMNVSTLELGDSALYLCASSLEQGSTGANVLTFGAGSRLTVL.